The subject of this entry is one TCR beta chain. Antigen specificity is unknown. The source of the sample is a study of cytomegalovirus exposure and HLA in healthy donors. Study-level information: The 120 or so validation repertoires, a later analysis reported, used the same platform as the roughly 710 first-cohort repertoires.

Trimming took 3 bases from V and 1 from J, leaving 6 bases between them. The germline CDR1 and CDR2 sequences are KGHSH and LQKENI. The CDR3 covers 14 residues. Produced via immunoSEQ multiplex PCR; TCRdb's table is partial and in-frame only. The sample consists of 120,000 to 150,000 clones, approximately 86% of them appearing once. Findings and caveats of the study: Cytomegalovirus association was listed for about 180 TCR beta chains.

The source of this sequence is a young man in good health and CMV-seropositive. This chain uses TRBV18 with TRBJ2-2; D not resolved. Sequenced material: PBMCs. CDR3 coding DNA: TGTGCCAGCTCACCCCGACAGAACACCGGGGAGCTGTTTTTT. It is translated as CASSPRQNTGELFF.